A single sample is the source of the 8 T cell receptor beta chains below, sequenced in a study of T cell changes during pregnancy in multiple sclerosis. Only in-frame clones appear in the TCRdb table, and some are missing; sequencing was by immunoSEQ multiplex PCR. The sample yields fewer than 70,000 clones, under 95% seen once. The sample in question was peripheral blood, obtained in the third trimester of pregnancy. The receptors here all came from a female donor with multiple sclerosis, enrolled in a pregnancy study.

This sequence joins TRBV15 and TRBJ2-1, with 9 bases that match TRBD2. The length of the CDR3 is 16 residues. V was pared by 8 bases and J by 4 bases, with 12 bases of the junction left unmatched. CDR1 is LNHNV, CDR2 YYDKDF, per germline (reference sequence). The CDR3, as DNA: TGTGCCACCGGCCGAGGCGGGGGGGCCTTTTACAATGAGCAGTTCTTC. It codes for CATGRGGGAFYNEQFF.

The CDR3: CASSIGSGTGGTDTQYF. CDR3 nucleotide sequence: TGTGCCAGTAGTATTGGAAGTGGAACAGGGGGCACAGATACGCAGTATTTT. The chain carries TRBV19 and TRBJ2-3; 7 positions agree with TRBD1. The germline V gene encodes CDR1 LNHDA and CDR2 SQIVND (reference sequence). This CDR3 has 17 residues. The junction had 10 bases not matched to a gene; V was cut back by 3 bases and J by 1 base.

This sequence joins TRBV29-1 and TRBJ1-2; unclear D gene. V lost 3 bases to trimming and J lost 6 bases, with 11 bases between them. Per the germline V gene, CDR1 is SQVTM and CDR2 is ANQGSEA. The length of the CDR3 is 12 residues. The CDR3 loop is CSVDSGIDGYTF. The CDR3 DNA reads TGCAGCGTTGACTCGGGGATCGATGGCTACACCTTC.

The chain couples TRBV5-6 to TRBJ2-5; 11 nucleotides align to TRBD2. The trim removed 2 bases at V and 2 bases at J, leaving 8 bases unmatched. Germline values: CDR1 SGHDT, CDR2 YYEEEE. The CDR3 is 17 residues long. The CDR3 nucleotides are TGTGCCAGCAGCTTTCTGTTGACTAGCGGGGCACAAGAGACCCAGTACTTC. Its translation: CASSFLLTSGAQETQYF.

CDR3 coding DNA: TGTGCCAGCAGTTACAGCGGGGGGGACGGCAATGAGCAGTTCTTC. It encodes CASSYSGGDGNEQFF. The J gene is TRBJ2-1, the V gene TRBV6-5, with 10 bases identical to TRBD2. Germline CDR1 MNHEY, CDR2 SVGAGI. With V trimmed by 2 bases and J by 6 bases, 4 bases remained unmatched. This CDR3 has 15 amino acids.

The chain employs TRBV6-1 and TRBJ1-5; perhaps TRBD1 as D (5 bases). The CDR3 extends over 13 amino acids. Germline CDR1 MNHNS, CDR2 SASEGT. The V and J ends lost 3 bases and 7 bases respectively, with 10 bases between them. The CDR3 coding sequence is TGTGCCAGCAGTGATGGGGCTCAGCAGCCCCAGCATTTT. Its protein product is CASSDGAQQPQHF.

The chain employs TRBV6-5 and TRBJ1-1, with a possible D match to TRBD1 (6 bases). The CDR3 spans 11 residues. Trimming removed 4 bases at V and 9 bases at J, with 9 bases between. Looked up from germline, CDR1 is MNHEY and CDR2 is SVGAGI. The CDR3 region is CASSSGQKAFF. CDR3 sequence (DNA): TGTGCCAGCAGTTCAGGACAGAAAGCTTTCTTT.

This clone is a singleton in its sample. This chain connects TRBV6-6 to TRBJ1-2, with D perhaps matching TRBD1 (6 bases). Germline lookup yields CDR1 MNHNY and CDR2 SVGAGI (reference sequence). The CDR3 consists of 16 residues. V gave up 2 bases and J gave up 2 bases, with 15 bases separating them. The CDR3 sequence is CASSYGQGRGNYGYTF. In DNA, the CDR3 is TGTGCCAGCAGTTACGGGCAGGGAAGGGGGAACTATGGCTACACCTTC.